This T cell receptor beta chain was sequenced for a study of T cells in localized non-small cell lung cancer. This clone was seen a few times. The antigen is not known. Germline CDR1 is MNHEY and CDR2 is SMNVEV (reference sequence). The germline V and J ends were trimmed by 2 bases and 2 bases, with 7 bases remaining between them. This CDR3 is 13 amino acids long. Study conclusions and caveats: Uninvolved adjacent lung had the highest recorded T cell clonality, with tumor below it. Patients showing higher blood T cell density tended to see longer overall survival. There were a median around 57 of the top 100 tumor clones appearing in adjacent lung.

Measured with immunoSEQ multiplex PCR; TCRdb has only the in-frame clones, and not every one. Of approximately 47,000 clones in the sample, 85% to 90% were seen once. The starting material was PBMCs, obtained before any cancer treatment. The sequence came from a man aged 40-75 years with stage II lung adenocarcinoma. V gene TRBV27 combines with J gene TRBJ2-7; tentatively, D is TRBD1 (5 bases). The CDR3 sequence is CASSLDSTYEQYF. The CDR3 coding sequence is TGTGCCAGCAGTTTAGACAGTACCTACGAGCAGTACTTC.